Listed here are 29 T cell receptor beta chains from one sample, sequenced in a study of T cells in Graves' hyperthyroidism and ophthalmopathy. The CDR3 regions of TCR beta were amplified from RNA transcripts. The HTBI primer set drove a first-round RT-PCR of the TCR CDR3. MiXCR, applied by TCRdb to the multiplex PCR reads, yields one record per CDR3 protein. The sample shows about 420,000 distinct CDR3 sequences, 12% to 15% of them seen only once. The specimen sequenced was blood. All receptors derive from a woman younger than 35 with Graves' hyperthyroidism.

The chain employs TRBV5-5 and TRBJ2-7; TRBD1 aligns across 7 bases. The CDR3 length is 14 residues. The trim removed 0 bases at V and 4 bases at J, leaving 4 bases unmatched. In germline, CDR1 is SGHKS, CDR2 YYEKEE (reference sequence). The CDR3 coding sequence is TGTGCCAGCAGCTTGGGTCAGGGGGAATACGAGCAGTACTTC. This codes for CASSLGQGEYEQYF. Full variable domain (rest looked up from reference TRBV5-5 and TRBJ2-7): DAGVTQSPTHLIKTRGQQVTLRCSPISGHKSVSWYQQVLGQGPQFIFQYYEKEERGRGNFPDRFSARQFPNYSSELNVNALLLGDSALYLCASSLGQGEYEQYFGPGTRLTVT.

This clonotype came up many times. The chain couples TRBV13 to TRBJ2-7, with D possibly matching TRBD2 (5 bases). Trimming pared 5 bases from V and 4 bases from J, leaving 15 bases between. The CDR3 loop spans 14 amino acids. The germline V gene encodes CDR1 PRHDT and CDR2 FYEKMQ (reference sequence). CDR3 in DNA: TGTGCCAGCAGCGCGGACTTAATTTCGTACGAGCAGTACTTC. Encoded protein: CASSADLISYEQYF.

This chain connects TRBV29-1 to TRBJ2-5; D may match TRBD1 or TRBD2 (6 bases each). The V and J ends lost 1 base and 4 bases respectively, with 13 bases between them. The V gene's germline CDR1 is SQVTM and CDR2 ANQGSEA. CDR3 length equals 14 residues. The CDR3 sequence is CSVEGGRRGETQYF. CDR3 coding DNA: TGCAGCGTTGAAGGGGGGCGGCGGGGAGAGACCCAGTACTTC.

The V call is TRBV5-1, the J call TRBJ2-1; TRBD1 might be the D (6 bases). The V gene lost 5 bases and the J gene lost 15 bases, with 21 bases spanning the gap. The CDR3 has 13 residues. The V gene's germline CDR1 is SGHRS and CDR2 YFSETQ. This CDR3 reads CASRRTTGTNTFF. As DNA, the CDR3 is TGCGCCAGCAGGCGAACGACAGGTACAAACACGTTCTTC.

This clonotype was observed at least ten times. The chain joins TRBV6-1 to TRBJ2-7, with D possibly matching TRBD2 (6 bases). Germline assignment: CDR1 MNHNS and CDR2 SASEGT. Trimming removed 6 bases at V and 0 bases at J, with 18 bases between. The CDR3 has 16 amino acids. CDR3 coding DNA: TGTGCCAGCAGACACCCCGGGACTCTCAGCTCCTACGAGCAGTACTTC. Amino acids: CASRHPGTLSSYEQYF.

This rearrangement joins TRBV19 to TRBJ1-1; the match to TRBD1 covers 7 bases. The germline V gene has CDR1 LNHDA and CDR2 SQIVND (reference sequence). The CDR3 has 17 amino acids. Germline trimming cut 5 bases from V and 0 bases from J; bases unmatched to any gene: 12. The CDR3 sequence is CASSLRQGLGVNTEAFF. In nucleotides, the CDR3 is TGTGCCAGTAGTCTCCGACAGGGTCTCGGGGTGAACACTGAAGCTTTCTTT.

This clonotype was picked up many times. Written as DNA, the CDR3 is TGTGCCAGCAGCTTGAGCGGCAGGGAAGCCTACGAGCAGTACTTC. It translates to CASSLSGREAYEQYF. The chain recombines TRBV7-3 with TRBJ2-7; TRBD1 or TRBD2 may be the D gene (5 bases each). Germline V lookup: CDR1 SGHTA, CDR2 FQGTGA. The CDR3 is 15 residues long. V was clipped by 3 bases and J by 2 bases, with 14 bases between them. Based on the CDR3 plus reference TRBV7-3 and TRBJ2-7, the full variable domain is GAGVSQTPSNKVTEKGKYVELRCDPISGHTALYWYRQSLGQGPEFLIYFQGTGAADDSGLPNDRFFAVRPEGSVSTLKIQRTERGDSAVYLCASSLSGREAYEQYFGPGTRLTVT.

This clonotype appeared a few times. The rearrangement joins TRBV10-2 to TRBJ1-1, with 8 bases identical to TRBD1. V lost 6 bases, J lost 5 bases, and 5 bases stayed unmatched. Germline CDR1 reads WSHSY; CDR2 reads SAAADI. The CDR3 is made up of 13 amino acids. CDR3 in DNA: TGCGCCAGCAGAGTGACAGGGGAAACTGAAGCTTTCTTT. Amino acid sequence: CASRVTGETEAFF.

This clonotype was recorded only once. The V gene is TRBV18, the J gene TRBJ2-7; possible D gene TRBD2, 6 bases. Trimming cost V 2 bases and J 5 bases, with 13 bases left between them. The germline gives CDR1 KGHSH, CDR2 LQKENI. CDR3 length: 14 residues. CDR3 sequence: CASSPRVREDEQYF. The CDR3, as DNA: TGTGCCAGCTCACCAAGAGTGAGGGAGGACGAGCAGTACTTC.

This clonotype turned up a few times. The chain carries TRBV5-8 and TRBJ2-3; D is unclear. V was clipped by 1 base and J by 0 bases, with 9 bases between them. Germline CDR1 is SGHTS and CDR2 is YDEGEE. This CDR3 region has 15 residues. CDR3: CASSLYRPSTDTQYF. The CDR3 DNA reads TGTGCCAGCAGCTTGTACAGACCGAGCACAGATACGCAGTATTTT.

Details on this clonotype: A junction boundary mismatches the germline segment, possibly from a read error. CDR3 protein: CANSLLGPREADTQYF. As DNA, the CDR3 is TGTGCCAACAGCTTATTAGGACCGCGGGAGGCAGATACGCAGTATTTT. The chain couples TRBV7-2 to TRBJ2-3; TRBD2 matches 8 bases. The length of the CDR3 is 16 residues. The germline V gene encodes CDR1 SGHTA and CDR2 FQGNSA.

This clonotype appeared many times. This chain joins TRBV20-1 and TRBJ2-7; 10 bases map to TRBD2. The CDR3 loop spans 14 amino acids. CDR1 and CDR2 (germline): DFQATT, SNEGSKA (reference sequence). V trimming: 3 bases; J trimming: 6 bases; junction bases outside the gene matches: 8. In DNA, the CDR3 is TGCAGTGCTAGCGTAGCGGGGGGTTCGGGCGAGCAGTACTTC. It specifies CSASVAGGSGEQYF.

This clonotype was recorded at least ten times. V and J are TRBV12-3 or TRBV12-4 and TRBJ2-1, with TRBD2 as a possible D gene (7 bases). V lost 6 bases to trimming and J lost 6 bases, with 27 bases between them. The CDR3 contains 18 residues. This CDR3 reads CASSLGGLAVSLGNEQFF. CDR3 sequence (DNA): TGTGCCAGCAGCCTAGGGGGGCTAGCGGTTTCACTAGGCAATGAGCAGTTCTTC.

Regarding this clonotype: A single base separates this from a much larger clone, so it may be a read error. The J gene is TRBJ2-3, the V gene TRBV6-1; 14 bases fit TRBD2. The CDR3 totals 16 residues. Looked up from germline, CDR1 is MNHNS and CDR2 is SASEGT. The junction had 5 bases not matched to a gene; V was cut back by 3 bases and J by 6 bases. CDR3 DNA: TGTGCCAGCAGTGAGGGACTAGCGGGAGTAATGGATACGCAGTATTTT. Protein sequence: CASSEGLAGVMDTQYF.

A few counts support this clonotype. This chain uses TRBV6-1 with TRBJ2-1; 8 bases map to TRBD2. CDR1 is MNHNS, CDR2 SASEGT, per germline. The CDR3 length is 16 residues. Trimming at V came to 6 bases and at J to 4 bases, leaving 11 bases not matched to a gene. Written as DNA, the CDR3 is TGTGCCAGCAGCCGAATAACTAGCGGCCCTTACAATGAGCAGTTCTTC. It yields the protein CASSRITSGPYNEQFF.

Many counts were recorded for this clonotype. The chain links TRBV3-1 to TRBJ2-1; D is perhaps TRBD1 or TRBD2 (5 bases each). The CDR3 loop spans 13 amino acids. V shed 1 base and J shed 6 bases, with 7 bases lying between them. CDR1 and CDR2 (germline): LGHDT, YNNKEL (reference sequence). Written as DNA, the CDR3 is TGTGCCAGCAGCCAAGCGGGACCCAATGAGCAGTTCTTC. Translated: CASSQAGPNEQFF.

By sample share, this clonotype is medium-sized (0.01 to 0.1%). The CDR3 bases are TGTGCCAGCAGTGGGTACAATGAGCAGTTCTTC. Amino acid sequence: CASSGYNEQFF. V and J are TRBV28 and TRBJ2-1; no definite D call. V was cut by 5 bases and J by 4 bases, with 3 bases left in between. The V gene's germline CDR1 is MDHEN and CDR2 SYDVKM. The CDR3 length is 11 residues. The full variable domain, rest sourced from reference TRBV28 and TRBJ2-1, is DVKVTQSSRYLVKRTGEKVFLECVQDMDHENMFWYRQDPGLGLRLIYFSYDVKMKEKGDIPEGYSVSREKKERFSLILESASTNQTSMYLCASSGYNEQFFGPGTRLTVL.

This clonotype has a count of ten or more. The chain uses TRBV7-9 and TRBJ1-2, with 11 positions matching TRBD1. Germline loops: CDR1 SEHNR, CDR2 FQNEAQ (reference sequence). V was pared by 6 bases and J by 7 bases, with 7 bases of the junction left unmatched. The CDR3 has 14 residues. The CDR3 DNA sequence: TGTGCCAGCAGGATGGGACAGGGGGAAGGTGGCTACACCTTC. Protein: CASRMGQGEGGYTF.

This chain connects TRBV6-1 to TRBJ2-4; possibly TRBD1 for D (5 bases). The CDR3 totals 21 residues. Trimming took off 2 bases at V and 0 bases at J, with 26 bases between the two ends. The V gene's germline CDR1 is MNHNS and CDR2 SASEGT. For the CDR3, the DNA is TGTGCCAGCAGTGAATTGAACGCCTTGGCAGGGATCGGATTAGCCAAAAACATTCAGTACTTC. This encodes CASSELNALAGIGLAKNIQYF.

This clonotype was counted many times. The rearrangement joins TRBV5-1 to TRBJ1-1, with 9 nucleotides matching TRBD1. The germline V gene encodes CDR1 SGHRS and CDR2 YFSETQ. CDR3 length equals 15 residues. Trimming at V came to 7 bases and at J to 5 bases, leaving 12 bases not matched to a gene. The CDR3 reads CASAVWGQGDTEAFF. The CDR3 nucleotides are TGCGCCAGCGCCGTGTGGGGACAGGGAGATACTGAAGCTTTCTTT.

This clonotype was seen a handful of times. The gene calls are TRBV7-9 and TRBJ2-2, with TRBD2 as a possible D gene (6 bases). The CDR3 has 14 amino acids. CDR1 is SEHNR, CDR2 FQNEAQ, per germline (reference sequence). V was clipped by 4 bases and J by 6 bases, with 12 bases between them. The CDR3 here is CASSSGGVSGELFF. For the CDR3, the DNA is TGTGCCAGCAGCTCCGGGGGTGTGTCCGGGGAGCTGTTTTTT.

In its sample, this clonotype was seen a few times. The chain joins TRBV19 to TRBJ1-1; a weak D match, TRBD1 (6 bases). Deletions cut 5 bases from V and 6 bases from J, with 28 bases between. The CDR3 has 18 residues. Germline V gene sequence: CDR1 LNHDA, CDR2 SQIVND (reference sequence). The CDR3 loop is CASSPWGFAGTRGAEAFF. The CDR3 nucleotides are TGTGCCAGTAGTCCCTGGGGGTTTGCGGGTACGAGGGGGGCTGAAGCTTTCTTT.

This clonotype was counted ten times or more. This chain uses TRBV6-2 or TRBV6-3 with TRBJ2-7; no definite D call. Looked up from germline, CDR1 is MNHEY and CDR2 is SVGEGT. The CDR3 sequence is 14 residues long. Trimming took off 0 bases at V and 3 bases at J, with 9 bases between the two ends. The CDR3 protein is CASSYSLTFYEQYF. The CDR3 nucleotides are TGTGCCAGCAGTTACTCGCTTACATTCTACGAGCAGTACTTC.

This clonotype was recorded many times. The chain couples TRBV20-1 to TRBJ1-5; 7 bases are a match to TRBD1. V was clipped by 3 bases and J by 3 bases; unmatched bases: 14. Germline assignment: CDR1 DFQATT and CDR2 SNEGSKA (reference sequence). The CDR3 runs 17 residues. CDR3 coding DNA: TGCAGTGCTAGTAGGCCAGGGGGACCTATAAACAATCAGCCCCAGCATTTT. Protein product: CSASRPGGPINNQPQHF.

This clonotype was observed at least ten times. The rearrangement uses TRBV11-2 and TRBJ1-4; 8 bases line up with TRBD1. The CDR3 is 16 amino acids. V was pared by 0 bases and J by 7 bases, with 7 bases of the junction left unmatched. The V gene's germline CDR1 is SGHAT and CDR2 FQNNGV. CDR3 residues: CASSLEYAGGPEKLFF. CDR3 DNA: TGTGCCAGCAGCTTAGAGTATGCAGGGGGCCCTGAAAAACTGTTTTTT.

As concerns this clonotype: This may arise from a read error, as a much more abundant clone is one base away. V usage is TRBV7-2 and J usage is TRBJ2-2; 8 bases are shared with TRBD1. Per germline, CDR1 SGHTA and CDR2 FQGNSA. The CDR3 is 13 amino acids. The CDR3 reads CVTGAPDTGELFF. The CDR3 region has the DNA TGTGTGACAGGGGCACCGGACACCGGGGAGCTGTTTTTT.

This sequence joins TRBV20-1 and TRBJ1-5, with D unclear. V lost 0 bases and J 7 bases, leaving 7 bases between the germline ends. CDR1 and CDR2 from the germline V gene are DFQATT and SNEGSKA (reference sequence). The CDR3 covers 12 residues. The CDR3 protein is CSARDLGQPQHF. DNA for the CDR3: TGCAGTGCTAGAGATTTAGGGCAGCCCCAGCATTTT.

This clonotype was counted ten times or more. J is TRBJ2-7 and V is TRBV20-1; D is uncertain. Trimming pared 1 base from V and 2 bases from J, leaving 6 bases between. CDR1 is DFQATT, CDR2 SNEGSKA, per germline (reference sequence). The CDR3 spans 12 residues. The CDR3 DNA sequence: TGCAGTGCTAGAGTCGGCCCCTACGAGCAGTACTTC. This translates into CSARVGPYEQYF.

The table lists this clonotype with many counts. The V gene is TRBV6-1, the J gene TRBJ1-5; 8 nucleotides match TRBD1. CDR1 and CDR2 (germline): MNHNS, SASEGT. Unmatched junction bases numbered 4, after V lost 3 bases and J lost 6 bases. The length of the CDR3 is 14 residues. The CDR3 DNA sequence: TGTGCCAGCAGTGACACAGGGGGTAGTCAGCCCCAGCATTTT. Translating gives CASSDTGGSQPQHF.